The rows below give T cell receptor beta chains drawn from one sample of a study of blood T cell repertoires in COVID-19. The method was immunoSEQ multiplex PCR; TCRdb's version includes in-frame clones alone and lacks a portion of them. This sample has roughly 110,000 clones, with 65% to 85% found just once. Sample: peripheral blood. These receptors were taken from a man over 45 with acute or convalescent COVID-19. The CDR3 runs from the conserved cysteine through the conserved F or W. Fields, in order: clone size, D gene, V gene, J gene, CDR3 DNA, CDR3 protein. A D gene is named only where the DNA matches it firmly. Only some rows state a clone size, as once, few, many or a class for expanded clones.

NA	NA	TRBV24-1	TRBJ2-1	TGTGCCACCAGTGACCCCCCCTTGAGTGAGCAGTTCTTC	CATSDPPLSEQFF
once	NA	TRBV11-1	TRBJ2-6	TGTGCCAGCAGCCCGGCTGGGGCCAACGTCCTGACTTTC	CASSPAGANVLTF
NA	NA	TRBV2	TRBJ1-6	TGTGCCAGCTCCCCGGAGGCCCCGGGTAATTCACCCCTCCACTTT	CASSPEAPGNSPLHF
NA	TRBD2	TRBV24-1	TRBJ2-3	TGTGCCACCAGTGGCCCGACTAGCGGGGGGGCTCACACAGATACGCAGTATTTT	CATSGPTSGGAHTDTQYF
NA	TRBD1	TRBV6-6	TRBJ2-7	TGTGCCAGCAGTCCTGACAGGGGACAACACGAGCAGTACTTC	CASSPDRGQHEQYF
NA	NA	TRBV25-1	TRBJ2-1	TGTGCCAGTGAGCGTCGGGGTGAGCAGTTCTTC	CASERRGEQFF
few	NA	TRBV30	TRBJ1-4	TGTGCCTGGAAGGGGAAAATGATTGAAAAACTGTTTTTT	CAWKGKMIEKLFF
NA	NA	TRBV6-5	TRBJ2-1	TGTGCCAGCAGTTACGAGCGGAATTGGTTCTTC	CASSYERNWFF
NA	NA	TRBV5-1	TRBJ1-2	TGCGCCAGCAGCTCTCCCGGAACAGCAGAGGGCTACACCTTC	CASSSPGTAEGYTF
NA	NA	TRBV18	TRBJ1-2	TGTGCCAGCTCAACTTCCGGGACTCTACCCCATGGCTACACCTTC	CASSTSGTLPHGYTF
NA	NA	TRBV5-5	TRBJ2-1	TGTGCCAGCGAGATAATTCCCGCCTACAATGAGCAGTTCTTC	CASEIIPAYNEQFF
NA	TRBD1	TRBV6-5	TRBJ1-5	TGTGCCAGCACCCCATCGGGACAGGGTTATCAGCCCCAGCATTTT	CASTPSGQGYQPQHF
NA	NA	TRBV2	TRBJ1-1	TGTGCCAGCAGGAAAGGGGCCACTGAAGCTTTCTTT	CASRKGATEAFF
NA	NA	TRBV19	TRBJ2-1	TGTGCCAGTAGTATATGGCAGGGGAATGAGCAGTTCTTC	CASSIWQGNEQFF
NA	NA	TRBV9	TRBJ2-3	TGTGCCAGCAGCGTAGCTCAAGGGGTTAGCACAGATACGCAGTATTTT	CASSVAQGVSTDTQYF
NA	TRBD1	TRBV5-1	TRBJ2-3	TGCGCCAGCGGGGACAGGGCTAAAACAGATACGCAGTATTTT	CASGDRAKTDTQYF
NA	TRBD1	TRBV19	TRBJ1-4	TGTGCCAGTAGGAGACCGGGACAGGGGGAAGAAAAACTGTTTTTT	CASRRPGQGEEKLFF
once	TRBD1	TRBV5-1	TRBJ2-3	TGCGCCAGCAGCGCAGGGACAGGGGGGAAGGCAGATACGCAGTATTTT	CASSAGTGGKADTQYF
NA	NA	TRBV5-1	TRBJ2-5	TGCGCCAGCAGATTAAGACTAAACCAAGAGACCCAGTACTTC	CASRLRLNQETQYF
NA	NA	TRBV27	TRBJ1-2	TGTGCCAGCACCCGGGATTTCTATGGCTACACCTTC	CASTRDFYGYTF
NA	NA	TRBV5-1	TRBJ2-6	TGCGCCAGCAGCCCCGCCGCGAACCTAATCTCTGGGGCCAACGTCCTGACTTTC	CASSPAANLISGANVLTF
NA	NA	TRBV7-9	TRBJ2-7	TGTGCCAGCAGCTTAAGCGGTGCGTTCTACGAGCAGTACTTC	CASSLSGAFYEQYF
once	NA	TRBV30	TRBJ1-1	TGTGCCTGGAGTGTCCTACAGGGTGCGGAAGCTTTCTTT	CAWSVLQGAEAFF
NA	NA	TRBV2	TRBJ1-2	TGTGCCAGCAGTGAATTGGGTGCGGACTATGGCTACACCTTC	CASSELGADYGYTF
once	TRBD1	TRBV4-1	TRBJ1-6	TGCGCCAGCAGCCAAAACCGACAGGGGCGGGGTAATTCACCCCTCCACTTT	CASSQNRQGRGNSPLHF
NA	TRBD1	TRBV28	TRBJ1-6	TGTGCCAGCAGTTTAGGGGGATCCGGGACAGGTGGAGGGGGCTCCTATAATTCACCCCTCCACTTT	CASSLGGSGTGGGGSYNSPLHF
NA	NA	TRBV6-6	TRBJ1-1	TGTGCCAGCAGTTTGGAGGTGGTAAACACTGAAGCTTTCTTT	CASSLEVVNTEAFF
NA	TRBD2	TRBV5-1	TRBJ2-4	TGCGCCAGCAGCTTGGGAAGCGGGGGCGAAGTCAAAAACATTCAGTACTTC	CASSLGSGGEVKNIQYF
once	NA	TRBV6-5	TRBJ1-1	TGTGCCAGCAGTTACCAGGGTGACACTGAAGCTTTCTTT	CASSYQGDTEAFF
NA	NA	TRBV6-5	TRBJ1-2	TGTGCCAGCAGTCACAGGGAAATACGCGGCTACACCTTC	CASSHREIRGYTF
NA	NA	TRBV28	TRBJ1-5	TGTGCCAGCAGTTCCCTAGGCCTCAATCAGCCCCAGCATTTT	CASSSLGLNQPQHF
NA	TRBD1	TRBV6-6	TRBJ1-2	TGTGCCACCAAACAGGGGGCCAACTATGGCTACACCTTC	CATKQGANYGYTF
NA	TRBD1	TRBV10-3	TRBJ1-2	TGTGCCATCAGTGGGGGGACAGGCCTAAACTATGGCTACACCTTC	CAISGGTGLNYGYTF
NA	NA	TRBV6-4	TRBJ2-1	TGTGCCAGCAGTGACCCCCCATACAATGAGCAGTTCTTC	CASSDPPYNEQFF
NA	NA	TRBV19	TRBJ2-1	TGTGCCAGTAGCCTTTGGGCCGAGAATGAGCAGTTCTTC	CASSLWAENEQFF
NA	NA	TRBV24-1	TRBJ1-2	TGTGCCACCAGTGAAACGATAGGGGCTAACTATGGCTACACCTTC	CATSETIGANYGYTF
NA	NA	TRBV24-1	TRBJ2-1	TGTGCCACCAGTGACCCAACAGGGAGCTCCTACAATGAGCAGTTCTTC	CATSDPTGSSYNEQFF
NA	TRBD1	TRBV19	TRBJ1-2	TGTGCCAGTAGTACGCCTGGACAGGCTTATGGCTACACCTTC	CASSTPGQAYGYTF
NA	NA	TRBV20-1	TRBJ2-4	TGCAGTGCTAGAGATACGGGGGGCCAGTACTTC	CSARDTGGQYF
NA	NA	TRBV5-1	TRBJ1-2	TGCGCCAGCAGCCTCTATCTACCGGACAGTGGAGATGGCTACACCTTC	CASSLYLPDSGDGYTF
NA	TRBD1	TRBV28	TRBJ1-5	TGTGCCAGCAGTGAGGGACAGGTTCCGAAACAGCCCCAGCATTTT	CASSEGQVPKQPQHF
NA	TRBD1	TRBV7-8	TRBJ1-5	TGTGCCAGCAGCCCAACCGCCGGGACAGGGGGCAGTCAGCCCCAGCATTTT	CASSPTAGTGGSQPQHF
NA	NA	TRBV19	TRBJ1-2	TGTGCCAGTAGTAACAGGGCGGTGGATGGCTACACCTTC	CASSNRAVDGYTF
NA	NA	TRBV28	TRBJ1-5	TGTGCCAGCAGCGACCACAAAGTGGGGGCTCGTGACAATCAGCCCCAGCATTTT	CASSDHKVGARDNQPQHF
NA	TRBD1	TRBV5-4	TRBJ1-2	TGTGCCAGCAGCGGCCAGGGGGCGCGAGGCTACACCTTC	CASSGQGARGYTF
NA	NA	TRBV28	TRBJ2-4	TGTGCCAGCAGCCCTAGTCTGCCCAAAAACATTCAGTACTTC	CASSPSLPKNIQYF
few	TRBD2	TRBV29-1	TRBJ2-1	TGCAGCGTTGAAGTATTAGCGGGAGAGCAGTTCTTC	CSVEVLAGEQFF
NA	TRBD1	TRBV7-3	TRBJ2-1	TGTGCCAGCAGCTTAGCGAGACAGGGAGACAATGAGCAGTTCTTC	CASSLARQGDNEQFF
NA	NA	TRBV6-1	TRBJ2-6	TGTGCCAGCAGTGAAGGGAGATTGCGGAACTCTGGGGCCAACGTCCTGACTTTC	CASSEGRLRNSGANVLTF
NA	TRBD1	TRBV28	TRBJ1-4	TGTGCCAGCAAGGAAGGGGGCACTAATGAAAAACTGTTTTTT	CASKEGGTNEKLFF
NA	NA	TRBV11-2	TRBJ2-7	TGTGCCAGCAGCTCCGGCGGTAGCTACGAGCAGTACTTC	CASSSGGSYEQYF
NA	NA	TRBV3-1/TRBV3-2	TRBJ1-1	TGTGCCAGCAGCCAAGATCCCGCAGGTACCTTGAACACTGAAGCTTTCTTT	CASSQDPAGTLNTEAFF
NA	TRBD1	TRBV6-5	TRBJ1-1	TGTGCCAGCAGTTACGACGGCAGGGGGGACACTGAAGCTTTCTTT	CASSYDGRGDTEAFF
NA	NA	TRBV28	TRBJ1-2	TGTGCCAGCAGAAAATCCCTGGCCGGCTACACCTTC	CASRKSLAGYTF
few	NA	TRBV28	TRBJ2-1	TGTGCCAGTTGGGGGGTCAGGCCCTCCTCCTACAATGAGCAGTTCTTC	CASWGVRPSSYNEQFF
NA	TRBD2	TRBV3-1/TRBV3-2	TRBJ2-1	TGTGCCAGCAGCCAAGCAGCGGGGGCCCAGAGCTCCTACAATGAGCAGTTCTTC	CASSQAAGAQSSYNEQFF
NA	TRBD1	TRBV3-1/TRBV3-2	TRBJ1-6	TGTGCCAGCAGAGGTAGGGACAGGGGTAATTCACCCCTCCACTTT	CASRGRDRGNSPLHF
once	TRBD2	TRBV6-1	TRBJ2-1	TGTGCCAGCAGTGAAGCAGTAGCGGGGGATCCCTACAATGAGCAGTTCTTC	CASSEAVAGDPYNEQFF
NA	NA	TRBV11-2	TRBJ2-5	TGTGCCAGCAGCTTAGATTGGAGAGCGGGCGGGGCCCAGTACTTC	CASSLDWRAGGAQYF
NA	TRBD1	TRBV28	TRBJ2-4	TGTGCCAGCAGTCGTAACAGGGGTTGGGACATTCAGTACTTC	CASSRNRGWDIQYF